The T cell receptor (beta chain) described here comes from a study of blood T cell repertoires in COVID-19. Background on the study: The samples span acute and convalescent COVID-19 from the United States, Italy and Spain.

The J segment lost 6 bases and the V segment lost 0 bases, leaving 14 bases of the junction unmatched. The CDR3 length is 18 residues. CDR1 is LGHNA, CDR2 YNFKEQ, per germline. Before being deemed recovered, Cohort 3 donors had two negative PCRs, clearance, or symptom resolution. Measured with immunoSEQ multiplex PCR; TCRdb has only the in-frame clones, and not every one. The sample records 150,000 to 200,000 clones, approximately 90% being singletons. This chain uses TRBV4-2 with TRBJ2-1, with 7 bases that match TRBD2. The source of this sequence is a woman younger than 30 who had recovered from COVID-19. Sample: PBMCs or T cells enriched from blood (not recorded which). CDR3 residues: CASSQDPGRLAARNEQFF. Written as DNA, the CDR3 is TGTGCCAGCAGCCAAGATCCAGGGCGACTAGCCGCACGCAATGAGCAGTTCTTC.